A selection of T cell receptor beta chains follows, all from one sample in a study of type 1 regulatory T cells. Their antigen targets remain unknown. TCRdb reprocessed the reads with MiXCR, giving one entry per CDR3 protein. Seen here are some 60,000 distinct CDR3 sequences, 62% observed once, and the top ten hold less than 2%. Sequences were obtained from cultured non-Tr1 T cells, either the whole culture or a sorted T cell fraction (not recorded which). The receptors come from a human donor in good health. The CDR3 runs from the conserved cysteine through the conserved F or W. D genes are given only for firm matches. For some rows the clone size is stated as once, few or many, or as a class when expanded; others skip it.

j_call: TRBJ2-2
d_call: -
v_call: TRBV11-2
clone_size: -
cdr3_nt: TGTGCCAGCAGCCCCGCGGGATTTGGCACCGGGGAGCTGTTTTTT
cdr3_aa: CASSPAGFGTGELFF

j_call: TRBJ1-5
d_call: -
v_call: TRBV27
clone_size: -
cdr3_nt: TGTGCCAGCAGTCCGGCGGGGGTTTGGCAGCCCCAGCATTTT
cdr3_aa: CASSPAGVWQPQHF

j_call: TRBJ2-7
d_call: TRBD2
v_call: TRBV20-1
clone_size: -
cdr3_nt: TGCAGTGCTAGAAAACTAGCGGGAGCCTACGAGCAGTACTTC
cdr3_aa: CSARKLAGAYEQYF

j_call: TRBJ2-7
d_call: TRBD2
v_call: TRBV7-2
clone_size: few
cdr3_nt: TGTGCCAGCAGCCAAAAAGCGGGAGGGGTGCTCGAGCAGTACTTC
cdr3_aa: CASSQKAGGVLEQYF

j_call: TRBJ2-5
d_call: -
v_call: TRBV12-3/TRBV12-4
clone_size: -
cdr3_nt: TGTGCCAGCAGTTGGAACAGCGACCCCCAAGAGACCCAGTACTTC
cdr3_aa: CASSWNSDPQETQYF

j_call: TRBJ2-1
d_call: -
v_call: TRBV12-3/TRBV12-4
clone_size: few
cdr3_nt: TGTGCCAGCAGTTCCAAAGACACCGTTCCCAACAATGAGCAGTTCTTC
cdr3_aa: CASSSKDTVPNNEQFF

j_call: TRBJ2-5
d_call: -
v_call: TRBV3-1
clone_size: -
cdr3_nt: TGTGCCAGCAGCCAAGAGACCCAGTACTTC
cdr3_aa: CASSQETQYF

j_call: TRBJ2-5
d_call: TRBD2
v_call: TRBV11-2
clone_size: -
cdr3_nt: TGTGCCAGCAGCCTTGCCGGGAGGTTGTGGGAGACCCAGTACTTC
cdr3_aa: CASSLAGRLWETQYF

j_call: TRBJ2-7
d_call: -
v_call: TRBV20-1
clone_size: -
cdr3_nt: TGCAGTGCTGCCCGGGGCGAGTCCTACGAGCAGTACTTC
cdr3_aa: CSAARGESYEQYF

j_call: TRBJ2-1
d_call: -
v_call: TRBV6-6
clone_size: -
cdr3_nt: TGTGCCAGCAGTTTGAGCTCCTACAATGAGCAGTTCTTC
cdr3_aa: CASSLSSYNEQFF

j_call: TRBJ2-1
d_call: TRBD2
v_call: TRBV19
clone_size: once
cdr3_nt: TGTGCCAGTAGTATAACAGCGGGAGGGCGGAATGAGCAGTTCTTC
cdr3_aa: CASSITAGGRNEQFF

j_call: TRBJ2-1
d_call: TRBD1
v_call: TRBV6-5
clone_size: -
cdr3_nt: TGTGCCAGCAGAAAGACAGGGTTCAAGGAGTTCTTC
cdr3_aa: CASRKTGFKEFF

j_call: TRBJ2-7
d_call: TRBD2
v_call: TRBV20-1
clone_size: -
cdr3_nt: TGCAGTGCTACCAACTCAGCGGGAGCGGGATACGAGCAGTACTTC
cdr3_aa: CSATNSAGAGYEQYF

j_call: TRBJ2-6
d_call: -
v_call: TRBV10-1
clone_size: -
cdr3_nt: TGCGCCAGCGGGGCGGCTGGGGCCAACGTCCTGACTTTC
cdr3_aa: CASGAAGANVLTF

j_call: TRBJ2-3
d_call: TRBD2
v_call: TRBV27
clone_size: -
cdr3_nt: TGTGCCAGCTCGGGACGGGCGGGAGGTAGCACAGATACGCAGTATTTT
cdr3_aa: CASSGRAGGSTDTQYF

j_call: TRBJ1-3
d_call: -
v_call: TRBV12-3/TRBV12-4
clone_size: -
cdr3_nt: TGTGCCAGCACCCCCCAGGGGATGGGTGGAAACACCATATATTTT
cdr3_aa: CASTPQGMGGNTIYF

j_call: TRBJ2-1
d_call: -
v_call: TRBV6-1
clone_size: few
cdr3_nt: TGTGCCAGCAGTGAACAGGATTCCTACAATGAGCAGTTCTTC
cdr3_aa: CASSEQDSYNEQFF